This TCR beta chain was sequenced for a study of siplizumab effects on memory and regulatory T cells. This CDR3 spans 14 amino acids. Trimming stripped 4 bases from V and 2 bases from J, with 15 bases between. The germline V gene encodes CDR1 SQVTM and CDR2 ANQGSEA. Assays covered roughly 100,000 TCR templates per sample. Here immunoSEQ multiplex PCR was the method, and the copy in TCRdb shows in-frame clones only, minus some. The table lists roughly 100,000 clones, roughly 92% of them singletons. V and J are TRBV29-1 and TRBJ2-7, with a weak D call TRBD1 (6 bases). The origin of this receptor is a human donor in good health. Sequencing used CD4+ T cells sorted from blood. The CDR3 spells CSVVSSDRTYEQYF. The CDR3 DNA reads TGCAGCGTTGTTAGCTCGGACAGAACCTACGAGCAGTACTTC.